Each of the 19 T cell receptor beta chains below was sequenced from the same sample in a study of blood T cell repertoires in COVID-19. The method was immunoSEQ multiplex PCR; TCRdb's version includes in-frame clones alone and lacks a portion of them. The top ten clones hold nearly 10% of a sample with roughly 150,000 clones, about 79% of them seen once. The sequenced sample was peripheral blood. These receptors came from a woman in her forties or fifties with acute or convalescent COVID-19.

The table lists this clone with a few counts. The gene calls are TRBV15 and TRBJ1-4; TRBD1 matches 9 bases. The V gene's germline CDR1 is LNHNV and CDR2 YYDKDF (reference sequence). V trimming: 3 bases; J trimming: 2 bases; junction bases outside the gene matches: 7. The CDR3 runs 17 residues. The CDR3 region has the DNA TGTGCCACCAGCAGGTTACAGGGGGCGACGACTAATGAAAAACTGTTTTTT. This translates into CATSRLQGATTNEKLFF.

This clone was seen a single time. The same CDR3 can be traced to other DNA sequences in this sample. The chain uses TRBV20-1 and TRBJ1-1, with a weak D call TRBD1 (5 bases). This CDR3 spans 12 amino acids. Germline assignment: CDR1 DFQATT and CDR2 SNEGSKA (reference sequence). Between the trimmed V and J ends, which lost 3 bases and 4 bases, there was a span of 9 bases. CDR3 nucleotides: TGCAGTGCTAGTACAGGATTCACTGAAGCTTTCTTT. It yields the protein CSASTGFTEAFF.

This chain uses TRBV12-3 or TRBV12-4 with TRBJ2-7, with unresolved D. The length of the CDR3 is 13 residues. V was cut by 0 bases and J by 2 bases, with 5 bases left in between. The CDR3 coding sequence is TGTGCCAGCAGTTTAGCGGGCCCCTACGAGCAGTACTTC. Translation: CASSLAGPYEQYF.

The chain carries TRBV20-1 and TRBJ1-2; 8 bases line up with TRBD1. J was trimmed by 5 bases and V by 3 bases; bases with no gene match: 11. CDR3 length: 15 residues. Germline V CDR1 and CDR2: DFQATT, SNEGSKA (reference sequence). The CDR3 DNA reads TGCAGTGCTAGTCAACAGGGGGGATTTTTATATGGCTACACCTTC. It specifies CSASQQGGFLYGYTF.

This clone was seen just once. The chain links TRBV29-1 to TRBJ1-4; no firm D call. The ends were cut back, 8 bases at V and 3 bases at J, with 13 bases in the middle. CDR3 length: 13 residues. Germline loops: CDR1 SQVTM, CDR2 ANQGSEA. The CDR3 bases are TGCAGCTACAAAACAGCCGCTAATGAAAAACTGTTTTTT. This encodes CSYKTAANEKLFF. The full variable domain, its missing parts supplied by reference TRBV29-1 and TRBJ1-4, is SAVISQKPSRDICQRGTSLTIQCQVDSQVTMMFWYRQQPGQSLTLIATANQGSEATYESGFVIDKFPISRPNLTFSTLTVSNMSPEDSSIYLCSYKTAANEKLFFGSGTQLSVL.

This clone has a single count. The chain's CDR3 is CASSYSRGNTEAFF. In DNA, the CDR3 is TGTGCCAGCAGTTACTCCCGGGGAAACACTGAAGCTTTCTTT. V usage is TRBV6-2 or TRBV6-3 and J usage is TRBJ1-1; D not resolved. The V end was cut by 0 bases, the J end by 2 bases, with 7 bases between. This CDR3 has 14 amino acids. CDR1 and CDR2 (germline): MNHEY, SVGEGT.

The genes are TRBV4-1 and TRBJ2-7; D is unresolved. The CDR3 is made up of 13 amino acids. V was trimmed by 0 bases and J by 4 bases, leaving 7 bases between them. Germline CDR1 reads MGHRA; CDR2 reads YSYEKL. CDR3 amino acids: CASSQDRFYEQYF. CDR3 nucleotides: TGCGCCAGCAGCCAAGACAGGTTTTACGAGCAGTACTTC.

The chain's CDR3 is CASTHDRGNQPQHF. The CDR3 coding sequence is TGCGCCAGCACCCACGACAGGGGGAATCAGCCCCAGCATTTT. The V gene is TRBV23-1, the J gene TRBJ1-5; 9 nucleotides match TRBD1. TRBV23-1 is an ORF, and what it does is uncertain. The V segment lost 7 bases and the J segment 4 bases; nucleotides outside the gene matches: 5. CDR3 length: 14 amino acids.

The rearrangement joins TRBV20-1 to TRBJ2-1; the match to TRBD2 covers 13 bases. Germline CDR1 reads DFQATT; CDR2 reads SNEGSKA (reference sequence). Trimming cost V 3 bases and J 2 bases; bases outside gene matches: 10. This CDR3 comprises 18 residues. CDR3 DNA sequence: TGCAGTGCTAGTCGCGGGGAACTAGCGGGAGGGCCCTACAATGAGCAGTTCTTC. This encodes CSASRGELAGGPYNEQFF.

The rearrangement joins TRBV27 to TRBJ2-7; 7 bases match TRBD2. Trimming removed 0 bases from V and 6 bases from J; junction bases left unmatched: 14. This CDR3 spans 17 amino acids. The germline CDR1 and CDR2 sequences are MNHEY and SMNVEV (reference sequence). The CDR3 DNA reads as TGTGCCAGCAGTTTATCCCTGGGAGGGGCTGAGGTGGTCGAGCAGTACTTC. Its translation is CASSLSLGGAEVVEQYF.

The chain carries TRBV19 and TRBJ1-6; D possibly corresponds to TRBD1 (5 bases). V was clipped by 5 bases and J by 9 bases, with 23 bases between them. Germline CDR1 reads LNHDA; CDR2 reads SQIVND (reference sequence). The CDR3 is 17 amino acids. DNA for the CDR3: TGTGCCAGTAGTGAGACTTACAGGACCCTATTCGGTTCACCCCTCCACTTT. It is translated as CASSETYRTLFGSPLHF. Full variable domain (outside the CDR3, taken from reference TRBV19 and TRBJ1-6): DGGITQSPKYLFRKEGQNVTLSCEQNLNHDAMYWYRQDPGQGLRLIYYSQIVNDFQKGDIAEGYSVSREKKESFPLTVTSAQKNPTAFYLCASSETYRTLFGSPLHFGNGTRLTVT.

The chain combines TRBV4-3 with TRBJ2-1; D gene ambiguous. Per the germline V gene, CDR1 is LGHNA and CDR2 is YSLEER. CDR3 length: 15 amino acids. Deletions cut 0 bases from V and 0 bases from J, with 6 bases between. The CDR3 DNA sequence: TGCGCCAGCAGCCAAGATGAGCGCTCCTACAATGAGCAGTTCTTC. Protein product: CASSQDERSYNEQFF.

The chain carries TRBV5-1 and TRBJ1-2; 7 positions agree with TRBD1. With 3 bases clipped from V and 5 bases from J, the junction kept 4 bases outside the gene matches. This CDR3 has 13 residues. CDR1 is SGHRS, CDR2 YFSETQ, per germline. CDR3 sequence (DNA): TGCGCCAGCAGCTCCACAGGGGCGTATGGCTACACCTTC. Its protein is CASSSTGAYGYTF.

The rearrangement links TRBV7-2 to TRBJ2-7, with 8 bases aligning to TRBD2. With V trimmed by 2 bases and J by 6 bases, 9 bases remained unmatched. Germline CDR1 SGHTA, CDR2 FQGNSA. The CDR3 length is 15 residues. Here the CDR3 reads CASSLMTGGHGEQYF. CDR3 nucleotide sequence: TGTGCCAGCAGCTTAATGACGGGGGGGCATGGCGAGCAGTACTTC.

The chain joins TRBV4-3 to TRBJ1-2; D not certain. The CDR3 has 15 residues. Germline CDR1 LGHNA, CDR2 YSLEER. Trimming removed 0 bases from V and 4 bases from J, with 12 bases in between. CDR3 in DNA: TGCGCCAGCAGCCAAGATACCAGTGCCATCTATGGCTACACCTTC. As protein: CASSQDTSAIYGYTF.

The chain joins TRBV5-1 to TRBJ1-4; D unresolved. Trimming stripped 5 bases from V and 0 bases from J, with 11 bases between. Germline V gene data show CDR1 as SGHRS and CDR2 as YFSETQ. The CDR3 runs to 15 residues. The CDR3 loop is CASRGGYATNEKLFF. CDR3 sequence (DNA): TGCGCCAGCAGAGGCGGATATGCAACTAATGAAAAACTGTTTTTT.

V gene TRBV28 combines with J gene TRBJ1-3, with unresolved D. Per germline, CDR1 MDHEN and CDR2 SYDVKM. The CDR3 is 13 amino acids. The V end lost 1 base, the J end lost 7 bases, and 8 bases lay between the germline ends. The CDR3 DNA sequence: TGTGCCAGCAGTTTATTTCGGGGTAACACCATATATTTT. Its translation is CASSLFRGNTIYF.

V and J are TRBV5-5 and TRBJ1-1, with 9 nucleotides matching TRBD1. CDR3 length equals 14 residues. The V gene's germline CDR1 is SGHKS and CDR2 YYEKEE (reference sequence). V gave up 5 bases and J gave up 2 bases; unmatched junction bases: 4. This CDR3 is CASRQGAQNTEAFF. CDR3 bases: TGTGCCAGCAGACAGGGGGCGCAAAACACTGAAGCTTTCTTT.

V gene TRBV7-8 combines with J gene TRBJ1-2; perhaps TRBD1 as D (5 bases). The CDR3 length is 14 residues. V lost 5 bases, J lost 5 bases, and 15 bases lay in between. Germline values: CDR1 SGHVS, CDR2 FQNEAQ. In DNA, the CDR3 is TGTGCCAGCAGCCCCGGACCGGAGGGGTATGGCTACACCTTC. Its protein product is CASSPGPEGYGYTF.